This TCR beta chain appears in the sequencing data of a study of T cells in Graves' hyperthyroidism and ophthalmopathy. Study results and limitations: Most expanded thyroid clonotypes above 0.001 also appeared in blood.

Amplified regions were TCR beta CDR3 sequences from RNA transcripts. A set of HTBI primers served as the primers for a first-round RT-PCR of the TCR CDR3. In TCRdb, the multiplex PCR reads were re-called with MiXCR into one record per CDR3 protein. The sample shows about 420,000 distinct CDR3 sequences, about 15% of them seen only once. The germline V gene has CDR1 SGHKS and CDR2 YYEKEE (reference sequence). V lost 4 bases, J lost 0 bases, and 7 bases lay in between. The CDR3 is 13 amino acids. Ten or more counts support this clonotype. As yet, its antigen is unknown. The clonotype comes from a woman in her late teens or twenties with Graves' hyperthyroidism. Sequenced input: blood. V is TRBV5-5 and J is TRBJ1-1; D remains unclear. The CDR3 sequence is CASSRKVNTEAFF. DNA of the CDR3: TGTGCCAGCAGCCGAAAGGTGAACACTGAAGCTTTCTTT. Supplemented by reference TRBV5-5 and TRBJ1-1, the full variable domain reads DAGVTQSPTHLIKTRGQQVTLRCSPISGHKSVSWYQQVLGQGPQFIFQYYEKEERGRGNFPDRFSARQFPNYSSELNVNALLLGDSALYLCASSRKVNTEAFFGQGTRLTVV.